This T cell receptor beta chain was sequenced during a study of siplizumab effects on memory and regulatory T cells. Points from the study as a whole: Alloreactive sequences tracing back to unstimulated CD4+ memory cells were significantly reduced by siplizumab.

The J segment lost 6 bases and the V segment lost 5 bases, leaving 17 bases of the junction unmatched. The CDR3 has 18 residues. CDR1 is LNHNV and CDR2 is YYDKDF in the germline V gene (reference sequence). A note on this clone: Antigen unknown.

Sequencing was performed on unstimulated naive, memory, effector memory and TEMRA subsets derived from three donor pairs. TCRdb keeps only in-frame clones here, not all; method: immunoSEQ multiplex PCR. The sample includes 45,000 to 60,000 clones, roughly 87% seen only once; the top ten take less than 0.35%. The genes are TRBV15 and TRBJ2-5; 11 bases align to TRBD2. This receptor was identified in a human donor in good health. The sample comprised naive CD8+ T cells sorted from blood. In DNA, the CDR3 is TGTGCCACCAGCCGCCCCTGGGTTAGCGGGAGGGGGGAAAAGACCCAGTACTTC. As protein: CATSRPWVSGRGEKTQYF.